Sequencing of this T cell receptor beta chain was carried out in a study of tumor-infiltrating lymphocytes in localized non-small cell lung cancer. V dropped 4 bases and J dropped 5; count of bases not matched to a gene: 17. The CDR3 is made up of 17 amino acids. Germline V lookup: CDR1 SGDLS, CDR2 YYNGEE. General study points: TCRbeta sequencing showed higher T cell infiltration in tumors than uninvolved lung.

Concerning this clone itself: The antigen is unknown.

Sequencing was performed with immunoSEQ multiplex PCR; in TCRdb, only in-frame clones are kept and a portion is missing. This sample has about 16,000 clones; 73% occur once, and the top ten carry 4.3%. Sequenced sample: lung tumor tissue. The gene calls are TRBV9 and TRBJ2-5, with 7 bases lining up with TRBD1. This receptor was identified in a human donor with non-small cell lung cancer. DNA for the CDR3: TGTGCCAGCAGCCCGCCCCCTACAGGGGTAGGAGTGGAGACCCAGTACTTC. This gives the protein CASSPPPTGVGVETQYF.